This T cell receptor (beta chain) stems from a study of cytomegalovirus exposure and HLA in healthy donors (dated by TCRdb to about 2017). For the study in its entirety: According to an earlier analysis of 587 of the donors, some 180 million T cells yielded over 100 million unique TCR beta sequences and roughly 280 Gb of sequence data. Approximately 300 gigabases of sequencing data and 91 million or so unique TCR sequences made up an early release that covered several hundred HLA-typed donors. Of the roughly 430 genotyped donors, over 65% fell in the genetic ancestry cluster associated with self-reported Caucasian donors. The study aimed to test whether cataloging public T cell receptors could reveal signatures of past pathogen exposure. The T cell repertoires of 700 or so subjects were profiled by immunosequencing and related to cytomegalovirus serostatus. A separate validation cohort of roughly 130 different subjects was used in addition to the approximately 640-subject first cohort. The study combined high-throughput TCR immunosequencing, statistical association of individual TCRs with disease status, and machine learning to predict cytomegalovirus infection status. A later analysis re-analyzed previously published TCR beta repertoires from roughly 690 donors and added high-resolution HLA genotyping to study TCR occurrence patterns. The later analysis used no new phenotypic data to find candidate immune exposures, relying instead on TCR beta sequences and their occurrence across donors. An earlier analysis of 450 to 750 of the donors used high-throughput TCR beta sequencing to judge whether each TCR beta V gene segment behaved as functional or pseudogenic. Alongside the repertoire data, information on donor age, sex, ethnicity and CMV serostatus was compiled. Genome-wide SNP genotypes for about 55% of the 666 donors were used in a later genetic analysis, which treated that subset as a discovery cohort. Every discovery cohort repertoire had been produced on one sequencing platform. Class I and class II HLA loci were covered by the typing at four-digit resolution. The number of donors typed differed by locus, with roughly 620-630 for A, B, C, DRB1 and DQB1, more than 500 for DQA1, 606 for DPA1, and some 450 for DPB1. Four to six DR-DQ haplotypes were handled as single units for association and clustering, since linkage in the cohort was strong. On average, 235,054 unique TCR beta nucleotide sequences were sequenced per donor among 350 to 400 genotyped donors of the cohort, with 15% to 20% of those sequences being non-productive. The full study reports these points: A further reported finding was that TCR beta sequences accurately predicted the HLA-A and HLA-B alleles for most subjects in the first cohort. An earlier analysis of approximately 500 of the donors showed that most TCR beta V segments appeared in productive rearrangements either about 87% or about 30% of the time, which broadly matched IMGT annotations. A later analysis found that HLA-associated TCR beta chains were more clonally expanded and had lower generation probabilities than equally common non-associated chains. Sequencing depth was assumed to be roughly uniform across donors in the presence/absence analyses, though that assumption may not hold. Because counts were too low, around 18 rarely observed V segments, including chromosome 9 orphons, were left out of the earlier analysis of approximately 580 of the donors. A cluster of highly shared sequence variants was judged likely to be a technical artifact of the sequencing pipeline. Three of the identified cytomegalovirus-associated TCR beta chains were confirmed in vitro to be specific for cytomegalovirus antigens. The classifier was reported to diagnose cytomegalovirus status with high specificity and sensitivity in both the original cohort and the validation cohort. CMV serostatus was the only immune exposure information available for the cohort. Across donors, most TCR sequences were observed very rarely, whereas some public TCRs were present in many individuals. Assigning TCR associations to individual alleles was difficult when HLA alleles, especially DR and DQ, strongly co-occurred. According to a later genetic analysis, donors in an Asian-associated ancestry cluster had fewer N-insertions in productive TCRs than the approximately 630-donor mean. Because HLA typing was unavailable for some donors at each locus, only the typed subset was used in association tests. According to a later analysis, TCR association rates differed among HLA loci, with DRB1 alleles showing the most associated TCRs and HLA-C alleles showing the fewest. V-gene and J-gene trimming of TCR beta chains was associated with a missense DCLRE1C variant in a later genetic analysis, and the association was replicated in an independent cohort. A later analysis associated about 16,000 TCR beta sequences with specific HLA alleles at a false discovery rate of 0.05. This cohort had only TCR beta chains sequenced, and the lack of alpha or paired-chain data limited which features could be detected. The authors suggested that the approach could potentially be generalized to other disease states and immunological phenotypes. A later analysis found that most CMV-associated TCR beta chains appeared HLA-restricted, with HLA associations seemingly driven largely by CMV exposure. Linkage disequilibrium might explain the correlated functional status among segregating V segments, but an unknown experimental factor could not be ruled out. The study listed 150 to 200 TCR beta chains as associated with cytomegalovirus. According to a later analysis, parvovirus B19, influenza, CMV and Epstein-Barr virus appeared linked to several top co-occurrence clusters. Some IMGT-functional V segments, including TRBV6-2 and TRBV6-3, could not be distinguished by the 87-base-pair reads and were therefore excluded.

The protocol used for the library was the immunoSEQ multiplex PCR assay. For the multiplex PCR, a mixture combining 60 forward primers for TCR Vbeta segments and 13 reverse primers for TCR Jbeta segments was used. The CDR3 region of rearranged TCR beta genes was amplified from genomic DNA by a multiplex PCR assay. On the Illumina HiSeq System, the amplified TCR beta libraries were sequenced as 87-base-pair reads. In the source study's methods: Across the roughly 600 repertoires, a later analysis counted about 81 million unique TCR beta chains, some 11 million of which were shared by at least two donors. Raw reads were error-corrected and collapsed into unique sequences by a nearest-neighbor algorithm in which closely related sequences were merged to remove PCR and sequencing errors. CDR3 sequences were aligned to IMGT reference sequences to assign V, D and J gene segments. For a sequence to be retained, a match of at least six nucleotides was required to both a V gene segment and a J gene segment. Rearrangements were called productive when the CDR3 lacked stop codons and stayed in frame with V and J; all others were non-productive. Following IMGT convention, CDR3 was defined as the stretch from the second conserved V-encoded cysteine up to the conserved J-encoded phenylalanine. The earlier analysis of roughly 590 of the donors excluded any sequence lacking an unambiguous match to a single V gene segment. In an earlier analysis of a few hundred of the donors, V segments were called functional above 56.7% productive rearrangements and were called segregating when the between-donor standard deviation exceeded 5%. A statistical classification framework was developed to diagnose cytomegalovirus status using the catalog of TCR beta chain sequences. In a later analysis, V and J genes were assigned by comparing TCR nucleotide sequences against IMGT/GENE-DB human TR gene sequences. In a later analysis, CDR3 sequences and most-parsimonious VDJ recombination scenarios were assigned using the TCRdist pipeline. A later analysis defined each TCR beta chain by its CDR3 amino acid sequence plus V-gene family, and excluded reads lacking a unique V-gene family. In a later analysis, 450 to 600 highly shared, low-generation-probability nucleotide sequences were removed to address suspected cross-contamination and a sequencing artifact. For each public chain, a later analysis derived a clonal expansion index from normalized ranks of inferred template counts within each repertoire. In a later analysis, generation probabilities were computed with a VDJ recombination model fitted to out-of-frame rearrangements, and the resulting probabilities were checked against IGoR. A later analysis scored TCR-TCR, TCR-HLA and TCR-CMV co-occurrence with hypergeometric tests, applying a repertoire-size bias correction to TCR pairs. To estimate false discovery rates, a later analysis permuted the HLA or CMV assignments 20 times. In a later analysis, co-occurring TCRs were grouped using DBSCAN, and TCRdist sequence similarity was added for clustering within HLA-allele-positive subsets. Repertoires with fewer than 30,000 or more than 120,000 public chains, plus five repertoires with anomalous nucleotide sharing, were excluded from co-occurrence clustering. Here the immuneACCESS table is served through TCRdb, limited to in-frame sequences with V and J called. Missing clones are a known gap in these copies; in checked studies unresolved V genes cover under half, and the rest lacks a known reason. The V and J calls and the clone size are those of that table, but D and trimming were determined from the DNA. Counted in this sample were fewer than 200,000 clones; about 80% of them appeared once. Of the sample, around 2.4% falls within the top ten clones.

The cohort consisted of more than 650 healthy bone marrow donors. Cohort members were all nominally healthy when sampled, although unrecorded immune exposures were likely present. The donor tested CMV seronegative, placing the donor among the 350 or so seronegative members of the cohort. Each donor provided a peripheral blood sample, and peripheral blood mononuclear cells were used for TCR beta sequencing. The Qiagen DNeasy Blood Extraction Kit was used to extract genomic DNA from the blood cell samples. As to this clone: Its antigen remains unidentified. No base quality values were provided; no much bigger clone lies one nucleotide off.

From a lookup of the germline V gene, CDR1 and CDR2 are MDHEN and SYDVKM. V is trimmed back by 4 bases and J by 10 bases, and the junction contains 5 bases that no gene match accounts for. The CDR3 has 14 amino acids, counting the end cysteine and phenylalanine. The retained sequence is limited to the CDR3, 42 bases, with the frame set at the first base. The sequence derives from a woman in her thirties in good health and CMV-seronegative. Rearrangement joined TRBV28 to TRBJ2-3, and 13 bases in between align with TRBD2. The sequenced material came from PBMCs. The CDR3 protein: CASSSGTSGISQYF. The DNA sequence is TGTGCCAGCAGTTCCGGGACTAGCGGGATTTCGCAGTATTTT.